Presented here are 5 T cell receptor beta chains from one specimen sequenced in a study of lymphopenia after photon versus proton radiotherapy. Sequencing was performed with immunoSEQ multiplex PCR; in TCRdb, only in-frame clones are kept and a portion is missing. The table records under 30,000 clones, roughly 82% of them present only once. The specimen comprised peripheral blood, sampled from a patient treated with photon-based radiotherapy. The receptors originated from a man aged 40-50 years with gastric cancer.

The chain recombines TRBV5-1 with TRBJ1-1; 9 bases match TRBD1. Germline CDR1 reads SGHRS; CDR2 reads YFSETQ. Trimming removed 4 bases from V and 6 bases from J; junction bases left unmatched: 7. This CDR3 is 14 amino acids long. This chain's CDR3 is CASSQDRGSSEAFF. The CDR3 nucleotides read TGCGCCAGCAGCCAAGACAGGGGGAGTTCTGAAGCTTTCTTT.

This clone has only a few counts. The CDR3 DNA is TGTGCCAGCAGCTTAGTACTAGCGGGGGGGACTACCACCGGGGAGCTGTTTTTT. It encodes CASSLVLAGGTTTGELFF. V gene TRBV7-6 combines with J gene TRBJ2-2; the match to TRBD2 covers 13 bases. Germline V lookup: CDR1 SGHVS, CDR2 FNYEAQ. CDR3 length: 18 residues. With V trimmed by 1 base and J by 4 bases, 6 bases remained unmatched.

V gene TRBV5-6 combines with J gene TRBJ1-6; D uncertain. This CDR3 region has 15 residues. CDR1 and CDR2 from the germline V gene are SGHDT and YYEEEE. V lost 6 bases and J lost 0, with 10 bases in between. In DNA, the CDR3 is TGTGCCAGCACCCTCGATAGCTCCTATAATTCACCCCTCCACTTT. Translation: CASTLDSSYNSPLHF.

This chain connects TRBV4-3 to TRBJ1-4, with 9 bases fitting TRBD1. V lost 0 bases and J lost 4; bases outside the gene matches: 3. CDR3 length: 16 residues. Looked up from germline, CDR1 is LGHNA and CDR2 is YSLEER. The CDR3 sequence: CASSQEWDRDNEKLFF. CDR3 coding DNA: TGCGCCAGCAGCCAAGAATGGGACAGGGATAATGAAAAACTGTTTTTT.

The sample holds a few counts of this clone. This rearrangement joins TRBV9 to TRBJ2-2, with 7 nucleotides matching TRBD2. The CDR3 contains 16 residues. Per germline, CDR1 SGDLS and CDR2 YYNGEE. J gave up 2 bases and V 1 base, and 5 bases lay outside the gene matches. CDR3 in DNA: TGTGCCAGCAGCGTATTAAGCGGGGCTAACACCGGGGAGCTGTTTTTT. It translates to CASSVLSGANTGELFF.